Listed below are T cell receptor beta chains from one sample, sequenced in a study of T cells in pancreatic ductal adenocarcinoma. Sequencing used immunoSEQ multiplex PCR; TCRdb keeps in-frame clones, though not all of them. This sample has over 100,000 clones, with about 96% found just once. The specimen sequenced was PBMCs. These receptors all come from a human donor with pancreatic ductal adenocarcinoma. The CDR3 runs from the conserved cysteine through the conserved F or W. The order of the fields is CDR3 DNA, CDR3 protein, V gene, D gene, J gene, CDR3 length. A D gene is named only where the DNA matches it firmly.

cdr3_nt: TGTGCCTGGGGCCCGGGGTCAGAGACCCAGTACTTC
cdr3_aa: CAWGPGSETQYF
v_call: TRBV30
d_call: .
j_call: TRBJ2-5
cdr3_length: 12

cdr3_nt: TGTGCCAGCAGTCCCGCCCGGGACAGGGGTAACTATGGCTACACCTTC
cdr3_aa: CASSPARDRGNYGYTF
v_call: TRBV5-8
d_call: TRBD1
j_call: TRBJ1-2
cdr3_length: 16

cdr3_nt: TGTGCCAGCAGCTCGGACAGGGTAAGGCCCCCCACTGGGGCCAACGTCCTGACTTTC
cdr3_aa: CASSSDRVRPPTGANVLTF
v_call: TRBV7-9
d_call: TRBD1
j_call: TRBJ2-6
cdr3_length: 19

cdr3_nt: TGCGCCAGCAGCCAAGAGGGACTCGTTACGCAGTATTTT
cdr3_aa: CASSQEGLVTQYF
v_call: TRBV4-1
d_call: .
j_call: TRBJ2-3
cdr3_length: 13

cdr3_nt: TGTGCCAGCAGTTACTCGACTAGCGGGAGTGATGAGCAGTTCTTC
cdr3_aa: CASSYSTSGSDEQFF
v_call: TRBV6-5
d_call: TRBD2
j_call: TRBJ2-1
cdr3_length: 15

cdr3_nt: TGTGCCAGCAGTCTTGCAGGGTTCGGGACCGGGGAGCTGTTTTTT
cdr3_aa: CASSLAGFGTGELFF
v_call: TRBV9
d_call: .
j_call: TRBJ2-2
cdr3_length: 15

cdr3_nt: TGTGCCATCAGCCCCCGGCTGGAGAGCGGGGGAGACTACGAGCAGTACTTC
cdr3_aa: CAISPRLESGGDYEQYF
v_call: TRBV10-3
d_call: TRBD2
j_call: TRBJ2-7
cdr3_length: 17

cdr3_nt: TGCGCCAGCAGTCAAAGGGGACAGGGGAACTCCTACGAGCAGTACTTC
cdr3_aa: CASSQRGQGNSYEQYF
v_call: TRBV23-1
d_call: TRBD1
j_call: TRBJ2-7
cdr3_length: 16

cdr3_nt: TGTGCCAGCGTTGATAGCGGGACCGGGGGGCAGTTCTTC
cdr3_aa: CASVDSGTGGQFF
v_call: TRBV28
d_call: TRBD2
j_call: TRBJ2-1
cdr3_length: 13

cdr3_nt: TGTGCCAGCAGTCAGACAGGGGGCACGGAGACCCAGTACTTC
cdr3_aa: CASSQTGGTETQYF
v_call: TRBV6-5
d_call: TRBD1
j_call: TRBJ2-5
cdr3_length: 14

cdr3_nt: TGTGCCAGTAGTATAGACACAGATCAGCCCCAGCATTTT
cdr3_aa: CASSIDTDQPQHF
v_call: TRBV19
d_call: .
j_call: TRBJ1-5
cdr3_length: 13

cdr3_nt: TGTGCCAGCAGCAAGAGAAGGGACAACCACGAGCAGTACTTC
cdr3_aa: CASSKRRDNHEQYF
v_call: TRBV21-1
d_call: .
j_call: TRBJ2-7
cdr3_length: 14

cdr3_nt: TGTGCCAGCAGTACAGGGAGCGGAGTCGGCACAGATACGCAGTATTTT
cdr3_aa: CASSTGSGVGTDTQYF
v_call: TRBV28
d_call: .
j_call: TRBJ2-3
cdr3_length: 16

cdr3_nt: TGTGCCAGCTCACCAGGGACTAGCGGGATTTACGAGCAGTACTTC
cdr3_aa: CASSPGTSGIYEQYF
v_call: TRBV18
d_call: TRBD2
j_call: TRBJ2-7
cdr3_length: 15

cdr3_nt: TGTGCCACCCAATCTGGCGGGGGCTCCTACAATGAGCAGTTCTTC
cdr3_aa: CATQSGGGSYNEQFF
v_call: TRBV5-4
d_call: TRBD2
j_call: TRBJ2-1
cdr3_length: 15

cdr3_nt: TGTGCCAGCAGCTTAGCACTAGCGGGAGTTCGCGAGCAGTACTTC
cdr3_aa: CASSLALAGVREQYF
v_call: TRBV7-8
d_call: TRBD2
j_call: TRBJ2-7
cdr3_length: 15